What follows are 8 T cell receptor beta chains derived from one specimen sequenced in a study of blood T cell repertoires in COVID-19 (TCRdb year 2020). To prepare the library, the immunoSEQ multiplex PCR assay was applied. TCRdb obtained this table from immuneACCESS and retained in-frame rearrangements with V and J assigned. These tables miss some clones; where compared with another copy, unresolved V genes account for less than half of the shortfall, and the remainder is unexplained. The sample profile shows around 56,000 clones; 70% to 90% of them were found once. Roughly 20% of the sample is taken by the ten largest. Sequences were obtained from peripheral blood. All receptors come from a human donor in a cohort sampled during active COVID-19.

This chain connects TRBV18 to TRBJ2-5; perhaps TRBD1 as D (5 bases). Germline V gene data show CDR1 as KGHSH and CDR2 as LQKENI. The V end was cut by 4 bases, the J end by 0 bases, with 15 bases between. The CDR3 is 16 residues long. The CDR3 DNA follows: TGTGCCAGCTCACTTCTGCTTCTCAGGGACCAAGAGACCCAGTACTTC. Residues: CASSLLLLRDQETQYF.

Only one count was recorded for this clone. The chain links TRBV5-4 to TRBJ1-1; possible D gene TRBD1, 5 bases. Germline V CDR1 and CDR2: SGHNT, YYREEE (reference sequence). Trimming removed 7 bases at V and 2 bases at J, with 12 bases between. The CDR3 is 13 amino acids. CDR3 DNA: TGTGCCAGCCGGAAACAGGTAAACACTGAAGCTTTCTTT. Protein sequence: CASRKQVNTEAFF.

This chain uses TRBV12-3 or TRBV12-4 with TRBJ2-2; D is unclear. This CDR3 is 13 amino acids long. Trimming shortened V by 4 bases and J by 7 bases, and 10 bases separated the two germline ends. The chain's CDR3 is CASSSSGVGELFF. CDR3 in DNA: TGTGCCAGCAGTTCCTCCGGTGTCGGGGAGCTGTTTTTT.

The V call is TRBV6-5, the J call TRBJ1-1; perhaps TRBD1 as D (6 bases). The CDR3 is 15 amino acids. Trimming removed 2 bases from V and 10 bases from J, with 20 bases in between. Germline CDR1 MNHEY, CDR2 SVGAGI. CDR3: CASSYLNRVAEGAFF. DNA of the CDR3: TGTGCCAGCAGTTACCTGAACAGGGTGGCTGAAGGAGCTTTCTTT.

CDR3 protein: CASSLTGGPTDTQYF. CDR3 coding DNA: TGCGCCAGCAGCTTGACGGGGGGGCCGACAGATACGCAGTATTTT. The chain has TRBV5-1 and TRBJ2-3; 8 positions agree with TRBD2. CDR3 length: 15 amino acids. Trimming at V came to 1 base and at J to 3 bases, leaving 4 bases not matched to a gene. Germline V CDR1 and CDR2: SGHRS, YFSETQ.

V usage is TRBV28 and J usage is TRBJ1-2; D is unclear. The CDR3 covers 16 residues. Germline V lookup: CDR1 MDHEN, CDR2 SYDVKM. Trimming removed 2 bases at V and 0 bases at J, with 13 bases between. CDR3 in amino acids: CASSLVSPGANYGYTF. The CDR3 region has the DNA TGTGCCAGCAGTTTAGTTTCCCCCGGAGCTAACTATGGCTACACCTTC.

This chain uses TRBV3-1 (or the pseudogene TRBV3-2) with TRBJ2-5; the D gene is possibly TRBD2 (6 bases). Germline lookup yields CDR1 LGHDT and CDR2 YNNKEL (reference sequence). The CDR3 covers 13 residues. V lost 8 bases and J lost 0, with 10 bases in between. The DNA for the CDR3 is TGTGCCAGCTCGGGGGAGTACCAAGAGACCCAGTACTTC. It translates to CASSGEYQETQYF.

The chain carries TRBV4-2 and TRBJ1-6; TRBD1 matches at 7 bases. Per germline, CDR1 LGHNA and CDR2 YNFKEQ. V lost 0 bases to trimming and J lost 10 bases; unmatched junction nucleotides: 9. This CDR3 contains 16 residues. The CDR3: CASSQEGDRARSPLHF. In nucleotides, the CDR3 is TGTGCCAGCAGCCAAGAAGGAGACAGGGCGCGGTCACCCCTCCACTTT.